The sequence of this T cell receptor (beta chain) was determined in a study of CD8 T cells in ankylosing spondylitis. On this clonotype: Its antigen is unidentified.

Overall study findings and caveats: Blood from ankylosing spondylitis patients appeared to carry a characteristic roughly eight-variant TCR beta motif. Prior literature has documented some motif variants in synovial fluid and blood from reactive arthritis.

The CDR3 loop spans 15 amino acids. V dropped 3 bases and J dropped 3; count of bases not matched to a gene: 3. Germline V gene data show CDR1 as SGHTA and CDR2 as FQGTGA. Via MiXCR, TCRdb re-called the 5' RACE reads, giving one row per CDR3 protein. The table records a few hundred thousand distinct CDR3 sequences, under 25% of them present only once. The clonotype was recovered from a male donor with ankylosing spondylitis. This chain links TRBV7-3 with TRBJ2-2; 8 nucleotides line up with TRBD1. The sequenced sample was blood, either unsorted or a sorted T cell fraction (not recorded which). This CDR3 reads CASSFQGADTGELFF. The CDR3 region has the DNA TGTGCCAGCAGCTTTCAGGGGGCTGACACCGGGGAGCTGTTTTTT.